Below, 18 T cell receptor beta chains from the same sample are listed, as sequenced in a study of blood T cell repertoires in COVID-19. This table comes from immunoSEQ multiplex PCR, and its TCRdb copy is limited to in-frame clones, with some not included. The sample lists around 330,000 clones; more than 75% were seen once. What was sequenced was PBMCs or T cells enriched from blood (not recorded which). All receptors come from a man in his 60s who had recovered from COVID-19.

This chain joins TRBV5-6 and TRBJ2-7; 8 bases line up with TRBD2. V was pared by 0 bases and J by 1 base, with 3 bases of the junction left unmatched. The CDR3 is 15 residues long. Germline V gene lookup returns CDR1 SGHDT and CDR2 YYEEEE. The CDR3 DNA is TGTGCCAGCAGCTTGGGGGCTAGCGGGTCCTACGAGCAGTACTTC. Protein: CASSLGASGSYEQYF.

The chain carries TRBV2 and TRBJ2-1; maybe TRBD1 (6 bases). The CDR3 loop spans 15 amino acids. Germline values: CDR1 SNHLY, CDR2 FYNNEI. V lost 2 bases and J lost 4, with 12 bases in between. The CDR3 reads CASSETERGYNEQFF. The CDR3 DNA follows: TGTGCCAGCAGTGAAACGGAGAGGGGGTACAATGAGCAGTTCTTC.

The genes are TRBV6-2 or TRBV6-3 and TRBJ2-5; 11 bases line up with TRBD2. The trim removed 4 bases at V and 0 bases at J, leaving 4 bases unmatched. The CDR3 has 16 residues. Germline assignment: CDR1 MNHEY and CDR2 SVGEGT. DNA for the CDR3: TGTGCCAGCAGTTCAGGACTAGCGGGCTACCAAGAGACCCAGTACTTC. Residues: CASSSGLAGYQETQYF.

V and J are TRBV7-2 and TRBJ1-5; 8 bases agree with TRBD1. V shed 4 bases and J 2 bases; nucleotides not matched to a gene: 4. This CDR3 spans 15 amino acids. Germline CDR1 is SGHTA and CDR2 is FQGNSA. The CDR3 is CASSSSTGGNQPQHF. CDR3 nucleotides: TGTGCCAGCAGCTCGTCGACAGGGGGCAATCAGCCCCAGCATTTT.

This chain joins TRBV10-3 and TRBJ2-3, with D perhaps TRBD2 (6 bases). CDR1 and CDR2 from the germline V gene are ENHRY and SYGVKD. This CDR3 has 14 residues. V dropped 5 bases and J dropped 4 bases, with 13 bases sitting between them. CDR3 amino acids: CAISSSEVSDTQYF. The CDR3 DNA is TGTGCCATCAGTTCTAGCGAAGTGTCAGATACGCAGTATTTT.

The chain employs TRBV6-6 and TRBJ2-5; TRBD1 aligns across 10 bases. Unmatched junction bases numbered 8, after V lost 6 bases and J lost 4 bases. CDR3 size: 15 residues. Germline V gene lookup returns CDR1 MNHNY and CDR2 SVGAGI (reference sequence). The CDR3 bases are TGTGCCAGCAGCCTAGGACAGGGGGAGTTAGAGACCCAGTACTTC. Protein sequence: CASSLGQGELETQYF.

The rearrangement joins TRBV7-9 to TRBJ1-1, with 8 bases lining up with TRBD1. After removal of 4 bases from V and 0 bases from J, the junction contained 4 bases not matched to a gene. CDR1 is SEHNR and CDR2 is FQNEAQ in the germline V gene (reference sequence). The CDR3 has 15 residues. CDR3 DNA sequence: TGTGCCAGCAGCTGGGGGACAGGCTTGAACACTGAAGCTTTCTTT. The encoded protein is CASSWGTGLNTEAFF.

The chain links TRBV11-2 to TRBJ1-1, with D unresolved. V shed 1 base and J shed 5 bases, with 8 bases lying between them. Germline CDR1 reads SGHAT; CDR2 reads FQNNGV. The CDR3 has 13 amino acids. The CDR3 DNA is TGTGCCAGCAGCTTAGGGGGAGTTACTGAAGCTTTCTTT. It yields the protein CASSLGGVTEAFF.

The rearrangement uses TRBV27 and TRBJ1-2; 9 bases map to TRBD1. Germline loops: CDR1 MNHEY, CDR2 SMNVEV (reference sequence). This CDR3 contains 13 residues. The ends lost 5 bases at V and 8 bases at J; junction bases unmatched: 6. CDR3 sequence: CASSNTGGLGYTF. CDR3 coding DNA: TGTGCCAGCAGTAATACAGGGGGCCTGGGCTACACCTTC.

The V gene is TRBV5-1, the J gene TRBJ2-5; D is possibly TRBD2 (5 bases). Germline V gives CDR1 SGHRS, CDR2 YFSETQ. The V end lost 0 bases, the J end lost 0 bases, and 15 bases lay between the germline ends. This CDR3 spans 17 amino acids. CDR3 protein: CASSLAGSTRDQETQYF. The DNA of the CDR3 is TGCGCCAGCAGCTTGGCCGGTTCCACGAGGGACCAAGAGACCCAGTACTTC.

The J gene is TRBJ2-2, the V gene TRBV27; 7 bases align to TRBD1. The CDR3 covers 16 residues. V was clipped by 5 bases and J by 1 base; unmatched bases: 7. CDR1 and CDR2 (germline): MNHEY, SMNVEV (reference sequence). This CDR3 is CASSTTGALNTGELFF. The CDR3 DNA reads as TGTGCCAGCAGTACCACAGGGGCCCTGAACACCGGGGAGCTGTTTTTT.

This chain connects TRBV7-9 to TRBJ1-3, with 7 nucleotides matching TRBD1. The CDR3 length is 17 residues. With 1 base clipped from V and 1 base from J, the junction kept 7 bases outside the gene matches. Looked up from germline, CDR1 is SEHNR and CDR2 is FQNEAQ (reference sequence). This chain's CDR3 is CASSLGSRGKSGNTIYF. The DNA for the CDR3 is TGTGCCAGCAGCTTAGGGTCCAGGGGGAAGTCTGGAAACACCATATATTTT.

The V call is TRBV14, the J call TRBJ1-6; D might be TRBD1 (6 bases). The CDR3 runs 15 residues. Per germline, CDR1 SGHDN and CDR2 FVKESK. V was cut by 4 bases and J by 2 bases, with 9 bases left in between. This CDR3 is CASSRGQTYNSPLHF. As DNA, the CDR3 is TGTGCCAGCAGCCGCGGACAGACCTATAATTCACCCCTCCACTTT.

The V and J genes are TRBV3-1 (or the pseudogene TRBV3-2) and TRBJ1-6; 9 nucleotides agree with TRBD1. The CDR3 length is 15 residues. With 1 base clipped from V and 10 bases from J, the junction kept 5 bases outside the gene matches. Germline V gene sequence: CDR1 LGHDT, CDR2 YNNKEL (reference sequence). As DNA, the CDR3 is TGTGCCAGCAGCCAAGGGACAGGGGATCGGTCACCCCTCCACTTT. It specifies CASSQGTGDRSPLHF.

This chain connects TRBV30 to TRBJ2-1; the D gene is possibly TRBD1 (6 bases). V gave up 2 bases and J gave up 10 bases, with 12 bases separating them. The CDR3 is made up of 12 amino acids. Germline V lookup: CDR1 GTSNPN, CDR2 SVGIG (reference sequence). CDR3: CAWSRQVDEQFF. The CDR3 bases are TGTGCCTGGAGTAGACAGGTGGACGAGCAGTTCTTC.

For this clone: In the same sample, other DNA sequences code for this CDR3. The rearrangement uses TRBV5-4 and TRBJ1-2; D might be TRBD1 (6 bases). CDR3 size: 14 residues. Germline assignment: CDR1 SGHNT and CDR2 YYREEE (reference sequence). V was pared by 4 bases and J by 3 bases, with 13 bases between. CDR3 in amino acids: CASSPPGQDYGYTF. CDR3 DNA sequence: TGTGCCAGCAGCCCTCCGGGACAAGACTATGGCTACACCTTC.

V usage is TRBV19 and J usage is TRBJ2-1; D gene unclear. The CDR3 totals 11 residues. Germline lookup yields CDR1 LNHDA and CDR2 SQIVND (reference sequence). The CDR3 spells CAASSYNEQFF. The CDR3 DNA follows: TGTGCGGCCAGCTCCTACAATGAGCAGTTCTTC.

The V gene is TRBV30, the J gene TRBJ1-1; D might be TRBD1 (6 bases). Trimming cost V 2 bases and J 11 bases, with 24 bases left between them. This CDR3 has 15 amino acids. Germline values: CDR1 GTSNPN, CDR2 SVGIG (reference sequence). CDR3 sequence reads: CAWSPYSWGQHGAFF. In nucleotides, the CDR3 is TGTGCCTGGAGTCCTTATTCTTGGGGGCAACACGGCGCTTTCTTT.